The rows below give T cell receptor beta chains drawn from one sample of a study of OX40 agonist ivuxolimab in advanced cancers. Produced via immunoSEQ multiplex PCR; TCRdb's table is partial and in-frame only. The table records about 12,000 clones, 80% to 90% of them present only once. Sequenced here: CD4+ or CD8+ T cells sorted from blood, sampled in a trial of the OX40 agonist ivuxolimab. The receptors stem from an adult with an advanced solid tumor such as melanoma, head and neck, liver or kidney cancer. Both conserved end residues are part of each CDR3. Each record gives: CDR3 length, clone size, V gene, D gene, J gene, CDR3 protein, CDR3 DNA. The D gene is left open where the match is weak. Clone size is not always given. Where it is, it says once, few, many or a class for expanded clones.

12,-,TRBV30,-,TRBJ2-3,CAWRLPTDTQYF,TGTGCCTGGAGACTCCCCACAGATACGCAGTATTTT
16,-,TRBV4-3,TRBD1,TRBJ2-3,CASSQWAQGGTDTQYF,TGCGCCAGCAGCCAATGGGCACAGGGGGGTACAGATACGCAGTATTTT
17,-,TRBV4-1,TRBD1,TRBJ1-1,CASSQPGQGASFGEAFF,TGCGCCAGCAGCCAACCCGGACAGGGGGCTTCTTTTGGTGAAGCTTTCTTT
15,medium-sized,TRBV4-1,-,TRBJ1-4,CASSQDWAVGEKLFF,TGCGCCAGCAGCCAAGACTGGGCCGTCGGGGAAAAACTGTTTTTT
14,-,TRBV5-5,-,TRBJ2-7,CASSFYRVSYEQYF,TGTGCCAGCAGCTTCTACAGGGTTTCATACGAGCAGTACTTC
15,-,TRBV28,TRBD2,TRBJ2-1,CASSSTGGLALEQFF,TGTGCCAGCAGTTCAACGGGGGGACTAGCCCTCGAGCAGTTCTTC
17,once,TRBV5-4,TRBD2,TRBJ2-3,CASSRLLVAGVEDTQYF,TGTGCCAGCAGCCGATTGCTGGTAGCGGGAGTAGAAGATACGCAGTATTTT
12,-,TRBV29-1,-,TRBJ2-7,CSVEHGLNEQYF,TGCAGCGTTGAACACGGCCTAAACGAGCAGTACTTC
19,-,TRBV7-9,TRBD2,TRBJ2-1,CASSSTGIPRLALYNEQFF,TGTGCCAGCAGCTCTACAGGAATTCCACGACTAGCGTTGTACAATGAGCAGTTCTTC
11,-,TRBV18,-,TRBJ2-4,CASSPGWIQYF,TGTGCCAGCTCACCGGGATGGATTCAGTACTTC
15,-,TRBV9,TRBD2,TRBJ2-7,CASSLRLAGVEEQYF,TGTGCCAGCAGCCTAAGACTAGCGGGAGTGGAAGAGCAGTACTTC
13,-,TRBV4-3,-,TRBJ2-7,CASSQGSASEQYF,TGCGCCAGCAGCCAAGGTTCAGCCAGCGAGCAGTACTTC
12,-,TRBV5-1,-,TRBJ2-1,CASSGSSYEQFF,TGCGCCAGCAGCGGATCTAGCTATGAGCAGTTCTTC
13,-,TRBV15,-,TRBJ1-1,CATSPTLNTEAFF,TGTGCCACCAGCCCAACACTGAACACTGAAGCTTTCTTT
18,-,TRBV9,TRBD2,TRBJ2-1,CASSDTSGGPGGGGEQFF,TGTGCCAGCAGCGATACTAGCGGGGGGCCGGGTGGAGGTGGGGAGCAGTTCTTC
18,-,TRBV4-2,-,TRBJ2-1,CASSQGPLQGREGNEQFF,TGTGCCAGCAGCCAAGGCCCCCTCCAGGGCAGGGAAGGCAATGAGCAGTTCTTC
14,-,TRBV6-1,-,TRBJ1-1,CASSHNRDGTEAFF,TGTGCCAGCAGTCACAACAGGGATGGCACTGAAGCTTTCTTT
16,-,TRBV18,-,TRBJ2-1,CASSPPGGGSYNEQFF,TGTGCCAGCTCACCACCGGGAGGGGGATCCTACAATGAGCAGTTCTTC
16,-,TRBV4-2,-,TRBJ2-4,CASSPLQVLPKNIQYF,TGTGCCAGCAGCCCATTACAGGTTTTGCCCAAAAACATTCAGTACTTC